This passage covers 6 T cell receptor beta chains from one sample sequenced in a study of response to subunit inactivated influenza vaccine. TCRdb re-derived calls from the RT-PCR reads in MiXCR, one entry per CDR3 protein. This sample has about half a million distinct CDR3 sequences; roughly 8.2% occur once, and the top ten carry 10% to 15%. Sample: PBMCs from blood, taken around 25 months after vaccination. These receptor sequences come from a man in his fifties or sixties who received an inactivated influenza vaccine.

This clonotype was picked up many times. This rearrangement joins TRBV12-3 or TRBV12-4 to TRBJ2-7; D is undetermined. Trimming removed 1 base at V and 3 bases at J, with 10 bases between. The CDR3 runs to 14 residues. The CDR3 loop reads CASSLESWSYEQYF. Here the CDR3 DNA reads TGTGCCAGCAGTTTAGAAAGTTGGAGCTACGAGCAGTACTTC.

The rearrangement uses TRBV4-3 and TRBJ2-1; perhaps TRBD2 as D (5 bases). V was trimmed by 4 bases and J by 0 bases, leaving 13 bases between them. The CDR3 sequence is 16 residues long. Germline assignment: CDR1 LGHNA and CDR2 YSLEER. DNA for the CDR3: TGCGCCAGCAGCCCCACCTTAGGGAGCTCCTACAATGAGCAGTTCTTC. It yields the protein CASSPTLGSSYNEQFF.

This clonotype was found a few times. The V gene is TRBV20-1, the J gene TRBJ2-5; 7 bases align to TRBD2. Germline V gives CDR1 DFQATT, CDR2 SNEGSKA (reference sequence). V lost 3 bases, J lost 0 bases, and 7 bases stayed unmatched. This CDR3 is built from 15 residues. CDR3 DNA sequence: TGCAGTGCTAGTCCGGCTAGCGGTTACCAAGAGACCCAGTACTTC. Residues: CSASPASGYQETQYF.

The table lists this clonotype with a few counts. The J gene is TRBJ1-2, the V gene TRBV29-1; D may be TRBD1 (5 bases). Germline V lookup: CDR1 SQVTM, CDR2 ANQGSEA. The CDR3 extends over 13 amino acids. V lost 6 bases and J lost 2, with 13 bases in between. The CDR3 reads CSVSGTGNYGYTF. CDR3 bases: TGCAGCGTGTCCGGGACGGGGAACTATGGCTACACCTTC.

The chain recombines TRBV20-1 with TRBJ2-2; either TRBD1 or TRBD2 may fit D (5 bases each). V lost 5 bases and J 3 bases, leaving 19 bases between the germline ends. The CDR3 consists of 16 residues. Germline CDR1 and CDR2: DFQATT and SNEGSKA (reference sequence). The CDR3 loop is CSARSPGTFDTGELFF. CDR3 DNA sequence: TGCAGTGCTCGATCACCCGGGACCTTCGACACCGGGGAGCTGTTTTTT.

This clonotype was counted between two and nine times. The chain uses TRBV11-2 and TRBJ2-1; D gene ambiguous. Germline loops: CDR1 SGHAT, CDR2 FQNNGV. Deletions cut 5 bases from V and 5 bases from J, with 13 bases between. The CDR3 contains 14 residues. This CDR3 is CASSRPYLNNEQFF. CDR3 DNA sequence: TGTGCCAGCAGCCGCCCTTACCTTAACAATGAGCAGTTCTTC.